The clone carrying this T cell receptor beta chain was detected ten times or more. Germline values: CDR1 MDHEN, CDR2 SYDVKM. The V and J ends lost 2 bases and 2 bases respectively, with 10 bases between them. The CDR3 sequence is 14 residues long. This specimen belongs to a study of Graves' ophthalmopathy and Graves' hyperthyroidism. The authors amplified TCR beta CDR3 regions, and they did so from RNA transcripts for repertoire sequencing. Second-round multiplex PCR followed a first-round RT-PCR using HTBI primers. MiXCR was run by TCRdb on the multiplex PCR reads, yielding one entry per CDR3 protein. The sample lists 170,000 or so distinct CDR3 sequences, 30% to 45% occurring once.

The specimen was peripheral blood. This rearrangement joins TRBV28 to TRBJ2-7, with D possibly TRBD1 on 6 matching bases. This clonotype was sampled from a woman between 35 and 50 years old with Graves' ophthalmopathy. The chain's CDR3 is CASSLGDIPYEQYF. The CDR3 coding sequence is TGTGCCAGCAGTTTAGGGGACATTCCCTACGAGCAGTACTTC. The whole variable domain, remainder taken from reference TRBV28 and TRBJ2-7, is DVKVTQSSRYLVKRTGEKVFLECVQDMDHENMFWYRQDPGLGLRLIYFSYDVKMKEKGDIPEGYSVSREKKERFSLILESASTNQTSMYLCASSLGDIPYEQYFGPGTRLTVT.